Below, 11 T cell receptor beta chains from the same sample are listed, as sequenced in a study of blood T cell repertoires in COVID-19. The table came from immunoSEQ multiplex PCR; TCRdb's copy has only in-frame clones and leaves some out. The sample includes approximately 210,000 clones, roughly 91% of them seen just once. Specimen: PBMCs or T cells enriched from blood (not recorded which). These receptors originate from a young man in a cohort exposed to, infected with or recovered from COVID-19 (not recorded which).

The J gene is TRBJ2-1, the V gene TRBV5-1; 7 bases are a match to TRBD2. V shed 7 bases and J 4 bases; nucleotides not matched to a gene: 11. The CDR3 runs to 15 residues. Germline assignment: CDR1 SGHRS and CDR2 YFSETQ. The CDR3: CASRGMREGYNEQFF. The CDR3 bases are TGCGCCAGCCGAGGGATGAGGGAGGGGTACAATGAGCAGTTCTTC.

The V and J genes are TRBV4-1 and TRBJ2-3; a weak D match, TRBD2 (5 bases). The CDR3 has 16 residues. The germline CDR1 and CDR2 sequences are MGHRA and YSYEKL. The germline V and J ends were trimmed by 4 bases and 2 bases, with 16 bases remaining between them. CDR3: CASSPEPGRSTDTQYF. The CDR3, as DNA: TGCGCCAGCAGCCCCGAGCCGGGGAGATCCACAGATACGCAGTATTTT.

This chain uses TRBV2 with TRBJ2-4; D is ambiguous. V lost 0 bases and J 14 bases, leaving 14 bases between the germline ends. The CDR3 covers 13 residues. Germline assignment: CDR1 SNHLY and CDR2 FYNNEI. This CDR3 reads CASSEARGAEEYF. CDR3 nucleotides: TGTGCCAGCAGTGAAGCGCGTGGAGCCGAGGAGTACTTC.

The rearrangement uses TRBV2 and TRBJ2-5, with TRBD1 matching 9 bases. Germline CDR1 is SNHLY and CDR2 is FYNNEI. After removal of 9 bases from V and 4 bases from J, the junction contained 9 bases not matched to a gene. The CDR3 is 14 residues long. CDR3 in amino acids: CASTTGGGGETQYF. The CDR3 DNA reads TGTGCCAGTACAACAGGGGGCGGTGGAGAGACCCAGTACTTC.

This clone was recorded a few times. The genes are TRBV9 and TRBJ1-6; 7 nucleotides align to TRBD1. This CDR3 spans 14 amino acids. Per germline, CDR1 SGDLS and CDR2 YYNGEE. Trimming took 6 bases from V and 7 from J; bases not matched to a gene: 7. The CDR3 nucleotides read TGTGCCAGCACCTCCGGACAGGAGAATTCACCCCTCCACTTT. Its translation is CASTSGQENSPLHF.

The rearrangement links TRBV11-2 to TRBJ1-2; the match to TRBD1 covers 7 bases. Germline lookup yields CDR1 SGHAT and CDR2 FQNNGV. Trimming cost V 4 bases and J 6 bases; bases outside gene matches: 5. The CDR3 spans 13 residues. The CDR3 DNA reads TGTGCCAGCAGCTCCACAGGGGATGATGGCTACACCTTC. Protein product: CASSSTGDDGYTF.

This chain connects TRBV19 to TRBJ1-1; D is unclear. The CDR3 is made up of 13 amino acids. V was pared by 3 bases and J by 1 base, with 6 bases between. In germline, CDR1 is LNHDA, CDR2 SQIVND (reference sequence). The CDR3 DNA follows: TGTGCCAGTAGTATCTCCTCGAACACTGAAGCTTTCTTT. It specifies CASSISSNTEAFF.

The rearrangement uses TRBV27 and TRBJ2-2; 7 nucleotides agree with TRBD2. The CDR3 sequence is 16 residues long. V shed 6 bases and J 6 bases; nucleotides not matched to a gene: 13. From germline, CDR1 is MNHEY and CDR2 SMNVEV (reference sequence). CDR3 protein: CASSETAGSGAGELFF. CDR3 nucleotide sequence: TGTGCCAGCAGCGAGACGGCGGGCAGCGGGGCCGGGGAGCTGTTTTTT.

V usage is TRBV27 and J usage is TRBJ1-2; 7 nucleotides match TRBD1. The trim removed 4 bases at V and 4 bases at J, leaving 3 bases unmatched. This CDR3 contains 13 residues. Per the germline V gene, CDR1 is MNHEY and CDR2 is SMNVEV (reference sequence). The CDR3 protein is CASSWDRRYGYTF. The CDR3 DNA reads TGTGCCAGCAGTTGGGACAGACGCTATGGCTACACCTTC.

The rearrangement links TRBV9 to TRBJ2-3, with 8 nucleotides matching TRBD1. V lost 3 bases, J lost 5 bases, and 2 bases stayed unmatched. Germline lookup yields CDR1 SGDLS and CDR2 YYNGEE. The CDR3 runs 13 residues. CDR3 residues: CASSAGQGDTQYF. DNA of the CDR3: TGTGCCAGCAGCGCCGGACAGGGAGATACGCAGTATTTT.

The chain carries TRBV24-1 and TRBJ1-3, with D maybe TRBD1 (6 bases). This CDR3 region has 13 residues. Trimming cost V 7 bases and J 2 bases, with 8 bases left between them. Germline assignment: CDR1 KGHDR and CDR2 SFDVKD. The CDR3 sequence is CATRGGPGNTIYF. The CDR3 DNA sequence: TGTGCCACCAGGGGGGGGCCTGGAAACACCATATATTTT.